These 32 T cell receptor beta chains were sequenced from one sample in a study of T cells in Graves' hyperthyroidism and ophthalmopathy. Regions amplified from RNA transcripts were the TCR beta CDR3 regions. The HTBI primer set served for first-round RT-PCR of the TCR CDR3. TCRdb reprocessed the multiplex PCR reads via MiXCR and lists one record per CDR3 protein. The repertoire consists of 500,000 to 600,000 distinct CDR3 sequences, with approximately 44% occurring once and the leading ten covering under 20%. The source material was peripheral blood or thyroid tissue (not recorded which). The source of these receptors is an adult woman with Graves' disease, either hyperthyroidism or ophthalmopathy (not recorded which).

This clonotype was counted many times. The rearrangement links TRBV7-9 to TRBJ2-1; 16 bases map to TRBD2. CDR3 length equals 16 residues. V dropped 5 bases and J dropped 8; count of bases not matched to a gene: 6. The V gene's germline CDR1 is SEHNR and CDR2 FQNEAQ (reference sequence). The CDR3 region is CASSPGTSGRGYEQFF. The CDR3 DNA sequence: TGTGCCAGCAGCCCCGGGACTAGCGGGAGGGGGTATGAGCAGTTCTTC.

This clonotype showed up many times. The gene calls are TRBV7-9 and TRBJ2-7; a weak D match, TRBD1 (5 bases). The CDR3 extends over 13 amino acids. Trimming pared 3 bases from V and 3 bases from J, leaving 9 bases between. Germline CDR1 and CDR2: SEHNR and FQNEAQ (reference sequence). The CDR3 sequence: CASSFPTGYEQYF. CDR3 DNA: TGTGCCAGCAGCTTCCCCACAGGCTACGAGCAGTACTTC. The full variable domain, rest sourced from reference TRBV7-9 and TRBJ2-7, is DTGVSQNPRHKITKRGQNVTFRCDPISEHNRLYWYRQTLGQGPEFLTYFQNEAQLEKSRLLSDRFSAERPKGSFSTLEIQRTEQGDSAMYLCASSFPTGYEQYFGPGTRLTVT.

This chain joins TRBV11-2 and TRBJ1-4, with D uncertain. The CDR3 is 14 residues long. V was shortened by 0 bases and J by 11 bases, with 13 bases between the two germline ends. Germline V gene data show CDR1 as SGHAT and CDR2 as FQNNGV. The DNA for the CDR3 is TGTGCCAGCAGCTTAGATCGTGGCGCCGGGAAACTGTTTTTT. It specifies CASSLDRGAGKLFF.

This clonotype was recorded many times. This chain uses TRBV2 with TRBJ1-2; tentative D call: TRBD1 (5 bases). The germline V and J ends were trimmed by 7 bases and 11 bases, with 20 bases remaining between them. The CDR3 covers 13 residues. Germline loops: CDR1 SNHLY, CDR2 FYNNEI. The CDR3 DNA reads as TGTGCCAGCAAGGGGCTTTTGAAAGCCGGGTACACCTTC. Its protein product is CASKGLLKAGYTF.

The chain recombines TRBV10-3 with TRBJ1-4; 7 bases agree with TRBD1. Germline assignment: CDR1 ENHRY and CDR2 SYGVKD. Trimming at V came to 10 bases and at J to 7 bases, leaving 9 bases not matched to a gene. The CDR3 sequence is 13 residues long. CDR3 sequence reads: CATTRTGIEKLFF. The CDR3 nucleotides are TGTGCCACCACCCGGACAGGCATTGAAAAACTGTTTTTT.

This clonotype appeared a few times. CDR3 DNA sequence: TGTGCCATCAGTGAGTTGGAGGGGATGATGGAGACCCAGTACTTC. It encodes CAISELEGMMETQYF. This chain uses TRBV10-3 with TRBJ2-5, with D maybe TRBD2 (6 bases). This CDR3 contains 15 residues. V was clipped by 1 base and J by 5 bases, with 14 bases between them. CDR1 and CDR2 from the germline V gene are ENHRY and SYGVKD.

This clonotype was observed many times. The chain carries TRBV7-9 and TRBJ2-6; D is unresolved. V lost 8 bases and J 3 bases, leaving 14 bases between the germline ends. CDR1 SEHNR and CDR2 FQNEAQ come from the germline V gene (reference sequence). This CDR3 comprises 15 residues. Written as DNA, the CDR3 is TGTGCCAGCGTCGACGGGTCCGGTGGGGCCAACGTCCTGACTTTC. It codes for CASVDGSGGANVLTF.

This rearrangement joins TRBV29-1 to TRBJ2-2, with a weak D call TRBD1 (6 bases). CDR3 length: 12 residues. V gave up 5 bases and J gave up 6 bases, with 10 bases separating them. The germline V gene has CDR1 SQVTM and CDR2 ANQGSEA. CDR3 bases: TGCAGCGTTATAGAGGGGGCCGGGGAGCTGTTTTTT. Amino acid sequence: CSVIEGAGELFF.

The chain combines TRBV7-2 with TRBJ1-2; D is undetermined. Trimming pared 7 bases from V and 0 bases from J, leaving 12 bases between. The CDR3 has 14 amino acids. CDR1 is SGHTA, CDR2 FQGNSA, per germline. CDR3 in DNA: TGTGCCAGCAAGCTGGGGAGTTCTAACTATGGCTACACCTTC. It specifies CASKLGSSNYGYTF.

This clonotype was recorded at least ten times. The chain combines TRBV6-5 with TRBJ1-1; D ambiguous. Germline CDR1 is MNHEY and CDR2 is SVGAGI. The CDR3 has 16 residues. V was pared by 0 bases and J by 1 base, with 12 bases between. The CDR3 nucleotides read TGTGCCAGCAGTTACTCGTGGAGAAGTCGGAACACTGAAGCTTTCTTT. Translating gives CASSYSWRSRNTEAFF.

This clonotype was seen repeatedly, ten times or more. V is TRBV5-1 and J is TRBJ1-1; possible D gene TRBD1, 5 bases. Looked up from germline, CDR1 is SGHRS and CDR2 is YFSETQ. V was shortened by 4 bases and J by 2 bases, with 18 bases between the two germline ends. CDR3 length: 16 residues. The CDR3 reads CASSLRGPLSNTEAFF. CDR3 in DNA: TGCGCCAGCAGCCTTCGGGGACCCCTATCAAACACTGAAGCTTTCTTT.

This clonotype has a count of ten or more. The chain couples TRBV5-1 to TRBJ2-7, with a tentative D call TRBD1 (6 bases). V dropped 4 bases and J dropped 2 bases, with 19 bases sitting between them. CDR1 and CDR2 (germline): SGHRS, YFSETQ. The CDR3 loop spans 16 amino acids. The chain's CDR3 is CASSEQTGTPPYEQYF. The CDR3 nucleotides read TGCGCCAGCAGCGAACAAACAGGGACCCCCCCCTACGAGCAGTACTTC.

This chain joins TRBV10-1 and TRBJ2-5; the D is unclear. The V gene's germline CDR1 is WNHNN and CDR2 SYGVQD (reference sequence). V lost 2 bases and J lost 4, with 17 bases in between. The CDR3 is made up of 16 amino acids. CDR3 DNA sequence: TGCGCCAGCAGTGAGGATTCTGGCGGAATGGCAGAGACCCAGTACTTC. It encodes CASSEDSGGMAETQYF.

This chain connects TRBV20-1 to TRBJ2-5; TRBD2 might be the D (7 bases). The CDR3 spans 13 residues. The V gene lost 3 bases and the J gene lost 7 bases, with 15 bases spanning the gap. The V gene's germline CDR1 is DFQATT and CDR2 SNEGSKA (reference sequence). CDR3 in DNA: TGCAGTGCTAGGGGGGGGCTTCGGGGGACCCAGTACTTC. This encodes CSARGGLRGTQYF.

This clonotype was recorded many times. This chain joins TRBV9 and TRBJ2-5, with 10 bases matching TRBD2. The germline V gene has CDR1 SGDLS and CDR2 YYNGEE. The CDR3 has 16 amino acids. Unmatched junction bases numbered 10, after V lost 3 bases and J lost 5 bases. CDR3 in DNA: TGTGCCAGCAGCGCGGTAGCGGGAGGTCCGAGGGAGACCCAGTACTTC. Its protein is CASSAVAGGPRETQYF.

CDR3 sequence reads: CASSVGGEGEAFF. The CDR3, as DNA: TGTGCCAGCAGCGTCGGGGGAGAGGGTGAAGCTTTCTTT. V usage is TRBV9 and J usage is TRBJ1-1, with D possibly TRBD1 on 5 matching bases. Trimming took off 2 bases at V and 7 bases at J, with 12 bases between the two ends. Germline CDR1 is SGDLS and CDR2 is YYNGEE. The CDR3 spans 13 residues.

The chain carries TRBV5-1 and TRBJ2-5; 10 bases are a match to TRBD1. There are 16 residues in the CDR3. J lost 3 bases, V lost 0 bases, and 5 bases had no gene match. Looked up from germline, CDR1 is SGHRS and CDR2 is YFSETQ. In DNA, the CDR3 is TGCGCCAGCAGCTTGGATGGGACAGGGGTAGAAGAGACCCAGTACTTC. Its protein is CASSLDGTGVEETQYF.

There are a few counts of this clonotype. The chain joins TRBV10-2 to TRBJ1-1; TRBD1 is a possible D gene (6 bases). The CDR3 covers 16 residues. Germline V gene sequence: CDR1 WSHSY, CDR2 SAAADI. Trimming took off 0 bases at V and 5 bases at J, with 16 bases between the two ends. This CDR3 is CASSESRRGGQTEAFF. CDR3 DNA: TGCGCCAGCAGTGAGTCGAGGAGAGGGGGGCAGACTGAAGCTTTCTTT.

This clonotype was observed at least ten times. DNA of the CDR3: TGTGCCAGCAGCCACGCTACAGGGTCCTCTGGAAACACCATATATTTT. It yields the protein CASSHATGSSGNTIYF. This chain connects TRBV14 to TRBJ1-3; a possible D gene is TRBD1 (6 bases). The CDR3 covers 16 residues. Germline values: CDR1 SGHDN, CDR2 FVKESK. Deletions cut 3 bases from V and 0 bases from J, with 12 bases between.

This clonotype was recorded a few times. The chain recombines TRBV6-5 with TRBJ1-5, with a tentative D call TRBD1 (6 bases). Trimming pared 6 bases from V and 1 base from J, leaving 13 bases between. The V gene's germline CDR1 is MNHEY and CDR2 SVGAGI. This CDR3 contains 15 residues. CDR3 sequence reads: CASRASGASNQPQHF. The CDR3, as DNA: TGTGCCAGCAGGGCCTCGGGGGCGAGCAATCAGCCCCAGCATTTT.

This clonotype was detected many times. V usage is TRBV6-6 and J usage is TRBJ1-5, with D uncertain. CDR1 is MNHNY and CDR2 is SVGAGI in the germline V gene (reference sequence). Trimming stripped 5 bases from V and 2 bases from J, with 16 bases between. This CDR3 contains 16 residues. The CDR3 nucleotides read TGTGCCAGCAGTCCCCCGATTACACTCGGCAATCAGCCCCAGCATTTT. Amino acid sequence: CASSPPITLGNQPQHF.

This clonotype was recorded many times. The chain combines TRBV20-1 with TRBJ1-5; possible D gene TRBD1, 5 bases. Germline CDR1 DFQATT, CDR2 SNEGSKA (reference sequence). V lost 5 bases, J lost 2 bases, and 16 bases lay in between. CDR3 length: 15 residues. This chain's CDR3 is CSASYRLGGNQPQHF. DNA for the CDR3: TGCAGTGCTTCTTACAGGCTCGGGGGCAATCAGCCCCAGCATTTT.

This chain joins TRBV2 and TRBJ1-5; no reliable D call. The CDR3 extends over 15 amino acids. Trimming pared 2 bases from V and 0 bases from J, leaving 8 bases between. Germline-derived CDR1 and CDR2 are SNHLY and FYNNEI. CDR3 in DNA: TGTGCCAGCAGTGAACCCACAGTTAGCAATCAGCCCCAGCATTTT. Translated: CASSEPTVSNQPQHF.

The count of this clonotype is one. This chain connects TRBV7-8 to TRBJ1-3, with D uncertain. The V and J ends lost 5 bases and 0 bases respectively, with 11 bases between them. This CDR3 is 15 amino acids long. Germline CDR1 reads SGHVS; CDR2 reads FQNEAQ. CDR3 in amino acids: CASSRYSSSGNTIYF. For the CDR3, the DNA is TGTGCCAGCAGCCGATACAGTTCCTCTGGAAACACCATATATTTT.

The V gene is TRBV12-3 or TRBV12-4, the J gene TRBJ1-5; weak D call: TRBD1 (5 bases). This CDR3 contains 15 residues. The V end was cut by 4 bases, the J end by 6 bases, with 16 bases between. CDR3 residues: CASSYGPSGAQPQHF. CDR3 sequence (DNA): TGTGCCAGCAGTTACGGGCCGTCCGGGGCTCAGCCCCAGCATTTT.

The chain links TRBV10-3 to TRBJ1-2; the match to TRBD1 covers 7 bases. V lost 2 bases, J lost 7 bases, and 13 bases stayed unmatched. Germline V lookup: CDR1 ENHRY, CDR2 SYGVKD. This CDR3 region has 16 residues. CDR3: CAISEASTGTGGGYTF. CDR3 nucleotides: TGTGCCATCAGTGAGGCCTCGACAGGGACCGGGGGTGGCTACACCTTC.

This clonotype was detected many times. CDR3 amino acids: CASSLLAGASYEQYF. The CDR3 DNA reads TGTGCCAGCAGCCTGCTAGCGGGAGCCTCCTACGAGCAGTACTTC. The chain has TRBV6-5 and TRBJ2-7; 10 nucleotides line up with TRBD2. Trimming removed 6 bases from V and 0 bases from J; junction bases left unmatched: 5. The CDR3 totals 15 residues. Germline CDR1 MNHEY, CDR2 SVGAGI.

In the case of this clonotype: The CDR3 carries no conserved terminal phenylalanine or tryptophan, so it likely arises from a read error. The limits of the CDR3 on the DNA are not certain, so only TCRdb's listed CDR3 is given. The chain has TRBV7-2 and TRBJ2-5; the table's D gene call, TRBD1, was not cross checked with the DNA. The germline V gene has CDR1 SGHTA and CDR2 FQGNSA. 9 amino acids form the CDR3, both terminal residues included. CDR3 loop: CASSLREPI.

The rearrangement links TRBV4-1 to TRBJ1-1; a possible D gene is TRBD1 (5 bases). The CDR3 has 16 amino acids. V shed 3 bases and J shed 1 base, with 15 bases lying between them. CDR1 MGHRA and CDR2 YSYEKL come from the germline V gene. The CDR3 loop reads CASSHKDSSSNTEAFF. CDR3 sequence (DNA): TGCGCCAGCAGCCATAAAGACAGCAGCTCGAACACTGAAGCTTTCTTT.

This clonotype was picked up many times. CDR3 coding DNA: TGTGCCAGCCAACAATGGGGTACAGGGACGGGAGTTGAAAAACTGTTTTTT. Its protein product is CASQQWGTGTGVEKLFF. V usage is TRBV19 and J usage is TRBJ1-4; the D gene is possibly TRBD1 (6 bases). Trimming left V 9 bases short and J 7 bases short, with 27 bases between. The CDR3 has 17 residues. The germline V gene has CDR1 LNHDA and CDR2 SQIVND (reference sequence).

A word on this clonotype: This may be a read error: a much more frequent sequence differs by one nucleotide. This chain joins TRBV5-1 and TRBJ1-1, with D possibly being TRBD1 (6 bases). The CDR3 has 14 residues. Trimming cost V 3 bases and J 7 bases, with 16 bases left between them. CDR1 and CDR2 from the germline V gene are SGHRS and YFSETQ. Written as DNA, the CDR3 is TGCGCCAGCAGCTCGGGGGGGGGCGAGGGTGAAGCTTTCTTT. It specifies CASSSGGGEGEAFF.

This clonotype appeared a few times. V gene TRBV18 combines with J gene TRBJ1-6; D call uncertain. The CDR3 consists of 17 residues. From germline, CDR1 is KGHSH and CDR2 LQKENI. The ends were cut back, 1 base at V and 0 bases at J, with 10 bases in the middle. The CDR3 loop is CASSPRGLSSYNSPLHF. The CDR3 DNA sequence: TGTGCCAGCTCACCACGAGGCCTAAGCTCCTATAATTCACCCCTCCACTTT.